This T cell receptor (beta chain) was captured by sequencing in a study of siplizumab effects on memory and regulatory T cells. Broader study findings: Unstimulated subset assignment was obtained for only a minor fraction of alloreactive clones. Alloreactive sequences traceable to unstimulated CD4+ memory cells declined significantly under siplizumab. Naive T cell populations appeared to exhibit greater diversity than memory cells and appeared to be major alloresponse contributors.

CDR3 length: 12 amino acids. V dropped 4 bases and J dropped 6 bases, with 9 bases sitting between them. CDR1 and CDR2 from the germline V gene are MGHDK and SYGVNS. For this clone: The antigen remains unidentified.

Assaying covered roughly 92,000 TCR templates per sample. Method: immunoSEQ multiplex PCR; TCRdb's copy keeps in-frame clones and lacks some. The table lists about 85,000 clones, around 93% of them singletons, with less than 20% in the top ten. The rearrangement uses TRBV25-1 and TRBJ1-1; D unresolved. The sequenced sample consisted of CD8+ T cells sorted from blood. This sequence was found in a human donor in good health. CDR3 bases: TGTGCCAGCAGTGTAGGTTCCGCTGAAGCTTTCTTT. Protein product: CASSVGSAEAFF.